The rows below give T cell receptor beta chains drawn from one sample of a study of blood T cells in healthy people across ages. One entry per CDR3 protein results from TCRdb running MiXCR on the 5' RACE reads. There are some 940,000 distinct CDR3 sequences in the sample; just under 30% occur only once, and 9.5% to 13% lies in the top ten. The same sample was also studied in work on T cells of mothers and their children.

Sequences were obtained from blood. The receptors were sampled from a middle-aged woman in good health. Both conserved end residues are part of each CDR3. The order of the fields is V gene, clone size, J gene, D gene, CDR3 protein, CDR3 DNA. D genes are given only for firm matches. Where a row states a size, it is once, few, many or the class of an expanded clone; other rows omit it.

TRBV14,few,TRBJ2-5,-,CASSPNDEGLETQYF,TGTGCCAGCAGCCCAAACGACGAGGGGTTGGAGACCCAGTACTTC
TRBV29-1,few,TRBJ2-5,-,CSVGGAEETQYF,TGCAGCGTAGGAGGGGCAGAAGAGACCCAGTACTTC
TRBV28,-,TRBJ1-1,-,CATQGRVVGSTEAFF,TGTGCCACCCAGGGGAGGGTCGTTGGGAGCACTGAAGCTTTCTTT
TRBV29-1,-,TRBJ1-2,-,CSVATGTSYGYTF,TGCAGCGTTGCGACAGGAACTAGCTATGGCTACACCTTC
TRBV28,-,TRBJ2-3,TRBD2,CASSLTSLDAQYF,TGTGCCAGCAGTTTGACTAGCCTAGATGCGCAGTATTTT
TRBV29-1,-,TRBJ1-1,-,CSGDGLNTEAFF,TGCAGCGGCGACGGACTGAACACTGAAGCTTTCTTT
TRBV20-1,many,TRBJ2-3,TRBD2,CTQRGVSGGEDTQYF,TGCACCCAAAGAGGGGTTAGCGGGGGAGAGGATACGCAGTATTTT
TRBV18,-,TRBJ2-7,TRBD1,CASSYLGQGAYEQYF,TGTGCCAGCTCATACCTGGGACAGGGGGCCTACGAGCAGTACTTC
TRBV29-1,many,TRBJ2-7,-,CSVHLDSTYEQYF,TGCAGCGTCCACCTGGACAGTACCTACGAGCAGTACTTC
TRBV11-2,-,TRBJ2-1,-,CASSLSNRAPEQFF,TGTGCCAGCAGCTTGTCGAACAGGGCTCCAGAGCAGTTCTTC
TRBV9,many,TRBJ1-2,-,CASSPNEGYGYTF,TGTGCCAGCAGCCCAAATGAGGGCTATGGCTACACCTTC
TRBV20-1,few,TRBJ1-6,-,CSARRRDIAGSPLHF,TGCAGTGCTAGACGCCGGGACATCGCAGGATCACCCCTCCACTTT
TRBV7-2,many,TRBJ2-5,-,CASSAGNRRGQETQYF,TGTGCCAGCAGCGCGGGGAACAGGAGGGGACAAGAGACCCAGTACTTC